This TCR beta chain was documented in a study of control samples from healthy donors and cancer patients. The data were produced by immunoSEQ multiplex PCR, yet TCRdb's version contains in-frame clones alone and is incomplete. The sample consists of approximately 100,000 clones, approximately 92% of them appearing once. The material sequenced was blood. The sequence was obtained from a human donor in good health. The donor label of this sample is uncertain.

Written as DNA, the CDR3 is TGTGCCAGCAGTGAACAGGGGGCATTGCAGTACGTC. This sequence encodes CASSEQGALQYV. The gene calls are TRBV2 and TRBJ2-7; TRBD1 matches 8 bases. Germline V lookup: CDR1 SNHLY, CDR2 FYNNEI. This CDR3 is built from 12 residues. V lost 2 bases and J lost 9; bases outside the gene matches: 3.